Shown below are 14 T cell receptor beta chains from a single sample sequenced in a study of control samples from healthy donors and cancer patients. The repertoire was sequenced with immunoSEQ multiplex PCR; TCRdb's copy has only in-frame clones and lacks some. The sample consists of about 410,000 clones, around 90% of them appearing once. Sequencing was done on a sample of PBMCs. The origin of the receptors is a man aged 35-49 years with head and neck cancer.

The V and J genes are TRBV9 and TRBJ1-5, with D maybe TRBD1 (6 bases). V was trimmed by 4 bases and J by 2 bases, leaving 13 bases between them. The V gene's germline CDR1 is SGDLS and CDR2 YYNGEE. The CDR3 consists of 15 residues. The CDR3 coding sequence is TGTGCCAGCAGCAGCAGGGGAATACGCAATCAGCCCCAGCATTTT. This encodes CASSSRGIRNQPQHF.

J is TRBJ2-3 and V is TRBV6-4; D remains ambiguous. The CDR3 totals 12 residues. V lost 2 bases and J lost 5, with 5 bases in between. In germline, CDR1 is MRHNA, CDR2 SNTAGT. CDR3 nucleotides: TGTGCCAGCAGTGACACCGGAGATACGCAGTATTTT. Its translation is CASSDTGDTQYF.

The CDR3 nucleotides read TGTGCCAGCAGCAAAAATTCCGGGACAAACTATGGCTACACCTTC. Its protein product is CASSKNSGTNYGYTF. The gene calls are TRBV21-1 and TRBJ1-2; the table calls TRBD1, which could not be checked here. TRBV21-1 is a known pseudogene. This CDR3 has 15 residues.

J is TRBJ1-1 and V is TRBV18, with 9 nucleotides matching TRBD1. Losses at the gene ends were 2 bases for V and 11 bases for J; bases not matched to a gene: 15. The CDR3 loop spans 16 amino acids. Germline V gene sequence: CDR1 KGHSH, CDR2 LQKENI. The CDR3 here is CASSPSGTGLRSRAFF. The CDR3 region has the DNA TGTGCCAGCTCACCAAGCGGGACAGGGCTCAGAAGTCGGGCTTTCTTT.

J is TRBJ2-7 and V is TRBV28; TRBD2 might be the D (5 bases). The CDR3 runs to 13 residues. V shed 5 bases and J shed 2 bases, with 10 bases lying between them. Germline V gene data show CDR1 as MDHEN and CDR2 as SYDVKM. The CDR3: CASSRGLPYEQYF. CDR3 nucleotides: TGTGCCAGCAGTCGCGGGCTTCCCTACGAGCAGTACTTC.

Written as DNA, the CDR3 is TGTGCCAGCAGCTTGGGGGCTTCCGGAGGGCTCGAGCAGTACTTC. Protein product: CASSLGASGGLEQYF. The chain links TRBV7-9 to TRBJ2-7; TRBD1 or TRBD2 may be the D gene (6 bases each). CDR3 size: 15 residues. Trimming shortened V by 3 bases and J by 6 bases, and 18 bases separated the two germline ends. Germline V gives CDR1 SEHNR, CDR2 FQNEAQ (reference sequence).

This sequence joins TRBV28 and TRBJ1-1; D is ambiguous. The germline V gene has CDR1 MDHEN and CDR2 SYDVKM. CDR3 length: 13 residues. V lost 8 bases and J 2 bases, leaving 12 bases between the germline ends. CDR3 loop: CASSYPLNTEAFF. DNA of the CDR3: TGTGCCAGCTCCTACCCACTTAACACTGAAGCTTTCTTT.

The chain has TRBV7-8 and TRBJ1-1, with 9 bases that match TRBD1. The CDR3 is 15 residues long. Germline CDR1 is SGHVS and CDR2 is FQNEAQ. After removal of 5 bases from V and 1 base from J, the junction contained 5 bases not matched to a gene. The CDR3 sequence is CASSETGGKNTEAFF. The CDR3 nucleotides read TGTGCCAGCAGCGAGACAGGGGGGAAGAACACTGAAGCTTTCTTT.

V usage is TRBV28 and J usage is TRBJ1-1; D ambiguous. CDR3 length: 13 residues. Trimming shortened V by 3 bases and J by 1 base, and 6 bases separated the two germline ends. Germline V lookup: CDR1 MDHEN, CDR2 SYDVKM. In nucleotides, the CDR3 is TGTGCCAGCAGTTTGTTTAGGAACACTGAAGCTTTCTTT. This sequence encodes CASSLFRNTEAFF.

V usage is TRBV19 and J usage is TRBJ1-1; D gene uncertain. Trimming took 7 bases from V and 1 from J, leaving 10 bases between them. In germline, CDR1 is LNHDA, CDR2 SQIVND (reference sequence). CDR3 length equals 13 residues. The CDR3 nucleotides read TGTGCCAGTAAACTTGGCAGGAACACTGAAGCTTTCTTT. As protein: CASKLGRNTEAFF.

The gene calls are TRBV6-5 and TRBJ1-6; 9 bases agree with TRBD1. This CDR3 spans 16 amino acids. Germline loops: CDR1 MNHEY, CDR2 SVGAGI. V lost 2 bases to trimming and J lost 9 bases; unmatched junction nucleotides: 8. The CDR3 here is CASSYEPTGGISPLHF. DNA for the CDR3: TGTGCCAGCAGTTACGAGCCGACAGGGGGAATTTCACCCCTCCACTTT.

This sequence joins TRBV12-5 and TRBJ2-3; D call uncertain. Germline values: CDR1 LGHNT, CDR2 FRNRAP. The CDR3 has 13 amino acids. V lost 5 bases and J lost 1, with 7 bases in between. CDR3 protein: CASGISRTDTQYF. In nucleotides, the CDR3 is TGTGCTAGTGGTATTAGTCGCACAGATACGCAGTATTTT.

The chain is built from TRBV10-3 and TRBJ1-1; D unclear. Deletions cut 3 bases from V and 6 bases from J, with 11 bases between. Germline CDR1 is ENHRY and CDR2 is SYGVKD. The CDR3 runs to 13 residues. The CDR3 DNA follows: TGTGCCATCAGTGAAAGGGATCGGGCTGAAGCTTTCTTT. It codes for CAISERDRAEAFF.

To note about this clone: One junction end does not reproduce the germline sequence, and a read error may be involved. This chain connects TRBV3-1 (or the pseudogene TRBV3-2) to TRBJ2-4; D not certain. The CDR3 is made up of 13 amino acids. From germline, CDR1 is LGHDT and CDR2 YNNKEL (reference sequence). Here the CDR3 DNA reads TGTGCCAGCAGCCAAGACGCCATAAACATTCAGTACTTC. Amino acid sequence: CASSQDAINIQYF.